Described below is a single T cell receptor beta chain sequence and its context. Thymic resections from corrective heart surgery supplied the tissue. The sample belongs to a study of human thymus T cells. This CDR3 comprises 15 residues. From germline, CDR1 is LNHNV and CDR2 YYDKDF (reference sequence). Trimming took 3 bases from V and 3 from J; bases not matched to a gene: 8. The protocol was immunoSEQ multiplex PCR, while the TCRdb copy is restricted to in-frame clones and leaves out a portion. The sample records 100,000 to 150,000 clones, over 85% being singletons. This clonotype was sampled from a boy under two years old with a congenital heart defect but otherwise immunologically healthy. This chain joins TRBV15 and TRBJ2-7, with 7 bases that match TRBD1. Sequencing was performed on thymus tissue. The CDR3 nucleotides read TGTGCCACCAGCAGCCTTAGGGGGCTTCTCTACGAGCAGTACTTC. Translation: CATSSLRGLLYEQYF.